The 27 T cell receptor beta chains listed next were all sequenced from one sample in a study of T cells after yellow fever vaccination. Via MiXCR, TCRdb re-called the 5' RACE reads, giving one row per CDR3 protein. The data show about 400,000 distinct CDR3 sequences, approximately 5.7% seen once. Sequencing was performed on PBMCs, taken 5 days after the yellow fever booster vaccination. The receptor set was obtained from a man under 40 who received the YFV17D yellow fever vaccine.

The gene calls are TRBV5-1 and TRBJ2-5; D possibly uses TRBD1 or TRBD2 (5 bases each). CDR1 and CDR2 (germline): SGHRS, YFSETQ. This CDR3 is 16 amino acids long. Trimming pared 0 bases from V and 2 bases from J, leaving 14 bases between. Written as DNA, the CDR3 is TGCGCCAGCAGCTTGGCCGGGACCTGGAGACAAGAGACCCAGTACTTC. This sequence encodes CASSLAGTWRQETQYF.

This chain joins TRBV12-3 or TRBV12-4 and TRBJ2-1, with 7 bases matching TRBD1. With V trimmed by 3 bases and J by 5 bases, 7 bases remained unmatched. The CDR3 sequence is 15 residues long. The CDR3 reads CASSFNAGTDNEQFF. Written as DNA, the CDR3 is TGTGCCAGCAGTTTCAATGCAGGGACAGACAATGAGCAGTTCTTC.

The chain carries TRBV20-1 and TRBJ1-1, with 7 positions matching TRBD1. Germline values: CDR1 DFQATT, CDR2 SNEGSKA (reference sequence). The CDR3 loop spans 15 amino acids. The J segment lost 0 bases and the V segment lost 3 bases, leaving 7 bases of the junction unmatched. CDR3 in amino acids: CSARPGGVMNTEAFF. The CDR3 DNA reads as TGCAGTGCTAGGCCAGGGGGAGTAATGAACACTGAAGCTTTCTTT.

This clonotype was counted at least ten times. This rearrangement joins TRBV19 to TRBJ1-1; D is possibly TRBD1 (6 bases). The CDR3 contains 15 residues. Germline assignment: CDR1 LNHDA and CDR2 SQIVND (reference sequence). With 5 bases removed from V and 5 bases from J, the gap between germline ends came to 18 bases. CDR3 coding DNA: TGTGCCAGTAGTCCCGAGGGCAGGGGTGGTACTGAAGCTTTCTTT. This translates into CASSPEGRGGTEAFF.

This clonotype was detected only a few times. The chain combines TRBV3-1 with TRBJ2-1; 10 nucleotides line up with TRBD1. Germline V gives CDR1 LGHDT, CDR2 YNNKEL (reference sequence). The CDR3 runs to 20 residues. V lost 6 bases to trimming and J lost 3 bases; unmatched junction nucleotides: 20. The CDR3 reads CASRPTPPGQGPQYYNEQFF. The DNA of the CDR3 is TGTGCCAGCAGACCAACGCCTCCGGGACAGGGGCCCCAATACTACAATGAGCAGTTCTTC.

This clonotype was counted a few times. The genes are TRBV4-3 and TRBJ1-5; no reliable D call. Between the trimmed V and J ends, which lost 6 bases and 10 bases, there was a span of 22 bases. Germline lookup yields CDR1 LGHNA and CDR2 YSLEER. This CDR3 is built from 15 residues. Here the CDR3 reads CASRQSWQEVGPQHF. The CDR3 nucleotides are TGCGCCAGCAGGCAAAGCTGGCAGGAGGTTGGACCCCAGCATTTT.

This clonotype was observed a few times. J is TRBJ2-1 and V is TRBV7-8, with D hard to call. Trimming removed 4 bases at V and 8 bases at J, with 12 bases between. Germline V lookup: CDR1 SGHVS, CDR2 FQNEAQ. The CDR3 length is 13 residues. Here the CDR3 reads CASSSMWVHEQFF. CDR3 coding DNA: TGTGCCAGCAGCTCAATGTGGGTCCATGAGCAGTTCTTC.

This clonotype was observed many times. This rearrangement joins TRBV12-3 or TRBV12-4 to TRBJ2-7, with D hard to call. Trimming pared 5 bases from V and 2 bases from J, leaving 10 bases between. This CDR3 has 13 amino acids. CDR3 region: CASSTAGTYEQYF. The DNA for the CDR3 is TGTGCCAGCAGTACAGCAGGAACCTACGAGCAGTACTTC.

The CDR3 spells CADQGLAGGNEQFF. CDR3 in DNA: TGTGCCGACCAGGGACTAGCGGGAGGAAATGAGCAGTTCTTC. This chain links TRBV11-1 with TRBJ2-1; 15 bases line up with TRBD2. Germline CDR1 reads SGHAT; CDR2 reads FQDESV (reference sequence). The CDR3 has 14 residues. J gave up 7 bases and V 11 bases, and 6 bases lay outside the gene matches.

There are a few counts of this clonotype. The rearrangement uses TRBV4-3 and TRBJ2-1; a weak D match, TRBD2 (6 bases). Looked up from germline, CDR1 is LGHNA and CDR2 is YSLEER. V was clipped by 4 bases and J by 0 bases, with 7 bases between them. CDR3 length: 14 amino acids. The CDR3 reads CASSLADSYNEQFF. For the CDR3, the DNA is TGCGCCAGCAGCCTAGCGGACTCCTACAATGAGCAGTTCTTC.

The chain couples TRBV5-5 to TRBJ2-1, with TRBD2 matching over 7 bases. In germline, CDR1 is SGHKS, CDR2 YYEKEE (reference sequence). The V gene end was trimmed by 0 bases and the J gene end by 6 bases; junction bases not matched to a gene: 6. This CDR3 is built from 15 residues. This CDR3 is CASSLGVGLGNEQFF. The CDR3 coding sequence is TGTGCCAGCAGCTTGGGGGTCGGACTAGGCAATGAGCAGTTCTTC.

This clonotype was detected many times. The rearrangement uses TRBV4-2 and TRBJ2-2, with TRBD1 identical over 8 bases. The CDR3 consists of 16 residues. Germline V CDR1 and CDR2: LGHNA, YNFKEQ. V trimming: 1 base; J trimming: 2 bases; junction bases outside the gene matches: 3. The CDR3 protein is CASSQGDRGNTGELFF. The CDR3 DNA sequence: TGTGCCAGCAGCCAAGGTGACAGGGGTAACACCGGGGAGCTGTTTTTT.

This clonotype was counted only a few times. The chain is built from TRBV18 and TRBJ2-1, with TRBD2 matching over 9 bases. Germline CDR1 is KGHSH and CDR2 is LQKENI. There are 17 residues in the CDR3. Germline trimming cut 2 bases from V and 10 bases from J; bases unmatched to any gene: 15. CDR3: CASSPDPLSGRRREQFF. In nucleotides, the CDR3 is TGTGCCAGCTCACCAGACCCCCTTAGCGGGAGACGGAGGGAGCAGTTCTTC.

The genes are TRBV12-3 or TRBV12-4 and TRBJ2-1; 13 bases are a match to TRBD2. This CDR3 is built from 15 residues. J gave up 9 bases and V 2 bases, and 4 bases lay outside the gene matches. CDR3 sequence: CASSLRLAGGSEQFF. The CDR3 coding sequence is TGTGCCAGCAGTTTAAGACTAGCGGGAGGCAGTGAGCAGTTCTTC.

The rearrangement links TRBV20-1 to TRBJ2-7; 9 bases are a match to TRBD2. Germline V gene lookup returns CDR1 DFQATT and CDR2 SNEGSKA (reference sequence). The CDR3 runs to 14 residues. The V gene end was trimmed by 6 bases and the J gene end by 2 bases; junction bases not matched to a gene: 8. The CDR3 coding sequence is TGCAGTGCCATTAGCGGGGGTTCCACCTACGAGCAGTACTTC. It translates to CSAISGGSTYEQYF.

This clonotype was counted between two and nine times. V is TRBV20-1 and J is TRBJ1-1; D is undetermined. V was trimmed by 3 bases and J by 0 bases, leaving 11 bases between them. Germline loops: CDR1 DFQATT, CDR2 SNEGSKA (reference sequence). This CDR3 region has 14 residues. CDR3 sequence: CSARGGLMNTEAFF. The CDR3 bases are TGCAGTGCTAGGGGTGGGCTAATGAACACTGAAGCTTTCTTT.

This clonotype was recorded many times. The genes are TRBV18 and TRBJ2-5; TRBD2 matches at 8 bases. The CDR3 contains 15 residues. CDR1 is KGHSH and CDR2 is LQKENI in the germline V gene. The junction had 6 bases not matched to a gene; V was cut back by 4 bases and J by 2 bases. As DNA, the CDR3 is TGTGCCAGCTCACGATCCGTAGCGGGGCAAGAGACCCAGTACTTC. It encodes CASSRSVAGQETQYF.

This chain joins TRBV18 and TRBJ1-5, with D possibly TRBD1 on 6 matching bases. This CDR3 contains 14 residues. Germline lookup yields CDR1 KGHSH and CDR2 LQKENI. V gave up 5 bases and J gave up 4 bases, with 12 bases separating them. In DNA, the CDR3 is TGTGCCAGCTCATCCGGACAGCAAAATCAGCCCCAGCATTTT. It is translated as CASSSGQQNQPQHF.

At least ten counts were recorded for this clonotype. The V gene is TRBV6-5, the J gene TRBJ1-6; D gene unclear. Per the germline V gene, CDR1 is MNHEY and CDR2 is SVGAGI. With 2 bases removed from V and 10 bases from J, the gap between germline ends came to 12 bases. The CDR3 spans 14 residues. CDR3 region: CASSYPGYGSPLHF. The CDR3 DNA reads as TGTGCCAGCAGTTACCCGGGGTATGGCTCACCCCTCCACTTT.

V is TRBV3-1 and J is TRBJ2-1, with a weak D call TRBD2 (6 bases). From germline, CDR1 is LGHDT and CDR2 YNNKEL (reference sequence). The V gene lost 5 bases and the J gene lost 2 bases, with 19 bases spanning the gap. This CDR3 comprises 17 residues. The CDR3: CASSGQAGTGAYNEQFF. CDR3 DNA sequence: TGTGCCAGCAGCGGTCAGGCCGGGACGGGAGCCTACAATGAGCAGTTCTTC.

This clonotype has more than one count but fewer than ten. V usage is TRBV5-1 and J usage is TRBJ2-7; 12 bases map to TRBD2. This CDR3 is built from 16 residues. CDR1 is SGHRS and CDR2 is YFSETQ in the germline V gene. Trimming at V came to 3 bases and at J to 5 bases, leaving 9 bases not matched to a gene. The CDR3 is CASSSSGRVGPDEQYF. CDR3 coding DNA: TGCGCCAGCAGCTCTAGCGGGAGGGTCGGTCCCGACGAGCAGTACTTC.

This clonotype was counted only a few times. The V call is TRBV4-3, the J call TRBJ2-2, with TRBD1 matching 10 bases. Trimming removed 5 bases from V and 1 base from J; junction bases left unmatched: 4. In germline, CDR1 is LGHNA, CDR2 YSLEER. The CDR3 runs 16 residues. The CDR3 DNA is TGCGCCAGCAGCGCCTGGGACAGGGGGAACACCGGGGAGCTGTTTTTT. It encodes CASSAWDRGNTGELFF.

This clonotype has only a few counts. In nucleotides, the CDR3 is TGTGCCAGCAAAGGACTAGCGGGAGGGCCGGGGTACAATGAGCAGTTCTTC. This translates into CASKGLAGGPGYNEQFF. The genes are TRBV6-2 or TRBV6-3 and TRBJ2-1; 15 bases fit TRBD2. The length of the CDR3 is 17 residues. Trimming removed 7 bases from V and 4 bases from J; junction bases left unmatched: 8. The germline V gene has CDR1 MNHEY and CDR2 SVGEGT.

This clonotype was observed a few times. In DNA, the CDR3 is TGCGCCAGCAGCCCGGGGGCCCTAGCGCCGATATTAAAAGATACGCAGTATTTT. It codes for CASSPGALAPILKDTQYF. V usage is TRBV5-1 and J usage is TRBJ2-3; the D gene could be TRBD1 or TRBD2 (6 bases each). Trimming pared 4 bases from V and 5 bases from J, leaving 26 bases between. CDR1 and CDR2 (germline): SGHRS, YFSETQ. This CDR3 comprises 18 residues.

The rearrangement links TRBV7-9 to TRBJ2-5, with D possibly matching TRBD1 (6 bases). The CDR3 extends over 13 amino acids. Germline V CDR1 and CDR2: SEHNR, FQNEAQ (reference sequence). The V end was cut by 5 bases, the J end by 5 bases, with 12 bases between. The DNA of the CDR3 is TGTGCCAGCAGCCACCACAGGGACGAGACCCAGTACTTC. Its translation: CASSHHRDETQYF.

The chain links TRBV20-1 to TRBJ2-7; 12 bases line up with TRBD2. CDR1 is DFQATT and CDR2 is SNEGSKA in the germline V gene (reference sequence). The CDR3 spans 13 residues. V was clipped by 6 bases and J by 6 bases; unmatched bases: 6. Here the CDR3 DNA reads TGCAGTGCCCCGGGACTAGCGGGTACCGAGCAGTACTTC. Encoded protein: CSAPGLAGTEQYF.

In its sample, this clonotype was seen a few times. The V call is TRBV19, the J call TRBJ2-1; 7 bases agree with TRBD2. Germline values: CDR1 LNHDA, CDR2 SQIVND (reference sequence). With V trimmed by 0 bases and J by 12 bases, 5 bases remained unmatched. This CDR3 contains 13 residues. In DNA, the CDR3 is TGTGCCAGTAGTATAGATCTGCGGGAGAGGCAGTTCTTC. Translating it yields CASSIDLRERQFF.